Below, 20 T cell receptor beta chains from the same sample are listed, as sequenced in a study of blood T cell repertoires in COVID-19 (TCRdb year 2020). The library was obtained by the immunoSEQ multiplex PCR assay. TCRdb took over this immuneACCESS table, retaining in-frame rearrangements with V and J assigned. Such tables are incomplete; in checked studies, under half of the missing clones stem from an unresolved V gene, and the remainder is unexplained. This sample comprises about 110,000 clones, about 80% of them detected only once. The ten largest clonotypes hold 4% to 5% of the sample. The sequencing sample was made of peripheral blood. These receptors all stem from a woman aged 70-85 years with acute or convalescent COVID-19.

The CDR3 nucleotides are TGCGCCAGCAGCCCTGACACAGGGGCCTATGGCTACACCTTC. Translation: CASSPDTGAYGYTF. The rearrangement uses TRBV5-1 and TRBJ1-2; 7 bases fit TRBD1. CDR3 size: 14 residues. With V trimmed by 4 bases and J by 4 bases, 7 bases remained unmatched. Germline V lookup: CDR1 SGHRS, CDR2 YFSETQ. The complete variable domain, with remaining parts taken from reference TRBV5-1 and TRBJ1-2, reads KAGVTQTPRYLIKTRGQQVTLSCSPISGHRSVSWYQQTPGQGLQFLFEYFSETQRNKGNFPGRFSGRQFSNSRSEMNVSTLELGDSALYLCASSPDTGAYGYTFGSGTRLTVV.

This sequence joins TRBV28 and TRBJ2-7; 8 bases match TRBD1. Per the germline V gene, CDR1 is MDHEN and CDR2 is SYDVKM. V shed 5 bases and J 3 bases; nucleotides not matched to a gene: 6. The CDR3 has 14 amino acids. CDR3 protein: CASSEGTGYYEQYV. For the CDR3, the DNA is TGTGCCAGCAGTGAAGGGACAGGCTACTACGAGCAGTACGTC.

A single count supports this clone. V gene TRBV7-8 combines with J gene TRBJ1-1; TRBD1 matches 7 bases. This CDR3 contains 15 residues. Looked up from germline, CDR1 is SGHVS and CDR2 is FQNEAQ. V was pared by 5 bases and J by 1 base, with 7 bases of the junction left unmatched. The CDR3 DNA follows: TGTGCCAGCAGCCCGGTGACAGGGTCGAACACTGAAGCTTTCTTT. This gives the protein CASSPVTGSNTEAFF.

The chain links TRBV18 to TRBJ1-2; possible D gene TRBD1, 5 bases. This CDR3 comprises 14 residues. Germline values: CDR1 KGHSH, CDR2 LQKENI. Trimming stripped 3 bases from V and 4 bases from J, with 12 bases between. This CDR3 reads CASSPAGTTYGYTF. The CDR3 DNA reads TGTGCCAGCTCACCTGCGGGGACGACCTATGGCTACACCTTC.

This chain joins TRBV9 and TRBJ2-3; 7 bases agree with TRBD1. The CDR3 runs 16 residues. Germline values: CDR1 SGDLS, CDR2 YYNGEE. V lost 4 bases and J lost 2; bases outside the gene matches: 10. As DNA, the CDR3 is TGTGCCAGCAGCCCTCGACAGGGTCGCCCCACAGATACGCAGTATTTT. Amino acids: CASSPRQGRPTDTQYF.

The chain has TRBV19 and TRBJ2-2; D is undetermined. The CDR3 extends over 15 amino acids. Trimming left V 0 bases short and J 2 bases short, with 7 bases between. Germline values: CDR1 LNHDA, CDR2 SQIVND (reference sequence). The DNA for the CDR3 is TGTGCCAGTAGTATAGAGGCCTTCAACACCGGGGAGCTGTTTTTT. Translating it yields CASSIEAFNTGELFF.

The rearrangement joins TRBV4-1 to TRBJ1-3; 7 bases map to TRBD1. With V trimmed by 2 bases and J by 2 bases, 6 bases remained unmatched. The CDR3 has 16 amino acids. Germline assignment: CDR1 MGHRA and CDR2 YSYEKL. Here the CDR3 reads CASSQSLQGPGNTIYF. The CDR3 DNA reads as TGCGCCAGCAGCCAAAGCTTACAGGGGCCTGGAAACACCATATATTTT.

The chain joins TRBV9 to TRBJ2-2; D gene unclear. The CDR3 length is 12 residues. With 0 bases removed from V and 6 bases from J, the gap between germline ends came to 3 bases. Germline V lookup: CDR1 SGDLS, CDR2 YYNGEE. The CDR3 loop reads CASSVASGELFF. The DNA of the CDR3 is TGTGCCAGCAGCGTAGCTTCCGGGGAGCTGTTTTTT.

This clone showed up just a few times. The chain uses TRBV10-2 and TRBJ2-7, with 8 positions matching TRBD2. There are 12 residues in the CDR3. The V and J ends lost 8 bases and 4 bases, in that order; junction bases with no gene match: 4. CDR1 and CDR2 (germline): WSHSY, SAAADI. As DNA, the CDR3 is TGCGCCAGCGGATCGGGGGGGTACGAGCAGTACTTC. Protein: CASGSGGYEQYF.

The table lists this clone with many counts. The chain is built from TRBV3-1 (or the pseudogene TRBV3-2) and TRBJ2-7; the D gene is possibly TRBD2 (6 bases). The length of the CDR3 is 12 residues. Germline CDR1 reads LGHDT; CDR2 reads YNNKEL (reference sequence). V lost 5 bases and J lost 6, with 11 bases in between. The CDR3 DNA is TGTGCCAGCAGCATAGGGGAGGCCGAGCAGTACTTC. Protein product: CASSIGEAEQYF.

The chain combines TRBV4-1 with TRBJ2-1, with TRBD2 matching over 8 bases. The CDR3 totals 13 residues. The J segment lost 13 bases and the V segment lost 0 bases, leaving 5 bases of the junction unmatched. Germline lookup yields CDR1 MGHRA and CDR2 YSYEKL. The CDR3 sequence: CASSQDYSGSQFF. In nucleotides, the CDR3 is TGCGCCAGCAGCCAAGATTACAGCGGGAGCCAGTTCTTC.

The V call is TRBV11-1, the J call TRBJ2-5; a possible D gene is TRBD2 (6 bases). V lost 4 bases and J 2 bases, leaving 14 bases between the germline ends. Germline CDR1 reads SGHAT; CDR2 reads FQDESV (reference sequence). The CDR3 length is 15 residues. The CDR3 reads CASSSPGGRQETQYF. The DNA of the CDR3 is TGTGCCAGCAGCTCCCCCGGGGGTAGGCAAGAGACCCAGTACTTC.

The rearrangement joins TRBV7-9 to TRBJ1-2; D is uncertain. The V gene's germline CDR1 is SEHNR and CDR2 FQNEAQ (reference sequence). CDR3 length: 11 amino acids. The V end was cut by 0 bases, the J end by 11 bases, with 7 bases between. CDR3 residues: CASSLAFLYTF. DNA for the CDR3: TGTGCCAGCAGCTTAGCATTCCTTTACACCTTC.

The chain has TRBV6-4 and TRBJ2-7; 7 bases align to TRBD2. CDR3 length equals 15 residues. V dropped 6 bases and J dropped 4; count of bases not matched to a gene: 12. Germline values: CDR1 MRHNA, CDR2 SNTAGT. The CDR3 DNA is TGTGCCAGCAGCGCCGGAGCGGGAAAGGGTTACGAGCAGTACTTC. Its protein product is CASSAGAGKGYEQYF.

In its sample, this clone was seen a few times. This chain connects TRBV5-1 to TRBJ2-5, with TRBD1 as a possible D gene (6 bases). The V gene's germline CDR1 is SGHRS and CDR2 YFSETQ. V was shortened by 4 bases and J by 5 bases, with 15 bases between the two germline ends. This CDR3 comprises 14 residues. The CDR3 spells CASSGGHLGETQYF. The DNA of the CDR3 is TGCGCCAGCAGCGGGGGACACCTGGGGGAGACCCAGTACTTC. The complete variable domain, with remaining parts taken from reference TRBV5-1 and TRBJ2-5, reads KAGVTQTPRYLIKTRGQQVTLSCSPISGHRSVSWYQQTPGQGLQFLFEYFSETQRNKGNFPGRFSGRQFSNSRSEMNVSTLELGDSALYLCASSGGHLGETQYFGPGTRLLVL.

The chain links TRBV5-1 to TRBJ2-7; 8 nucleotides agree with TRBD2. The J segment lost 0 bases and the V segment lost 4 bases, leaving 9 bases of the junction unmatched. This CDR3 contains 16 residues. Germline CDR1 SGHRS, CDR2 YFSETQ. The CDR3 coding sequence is TGCGCCAGCAGCCTCTCGGGCGGGAGGCCCTCCTACGAGCAGTACTTC. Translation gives CASSLSGGRPSYEQYF.

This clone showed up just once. The CDR3 nucleotides read TGCGCCAGCAGTGCGGGGGTAGTGGCAGATACGCAGTATTTT. The encoded protein is CASSAGVVADTQYF. The genes are TRBV10-2 and TRBJ2-3, with D tentatively TRBD2 (6 bases). Per the germline V gene, CDR1 is WSHSY and CDR2 is SAAADI. Trimming shortened V by 4 bases and J by 4 bases, and 12 bases separated the two germline ends. The CDR3 covers 14 residues.

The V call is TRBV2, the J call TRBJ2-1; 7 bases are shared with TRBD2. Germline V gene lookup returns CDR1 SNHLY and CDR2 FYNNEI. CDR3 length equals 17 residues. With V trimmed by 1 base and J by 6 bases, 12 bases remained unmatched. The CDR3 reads CASSEGGASGLRNEQFF. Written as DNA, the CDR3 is TGTGCCAGCAGTGAAGGTGGTGCTAGCGGATTGCGCAATGAGCAGTTCTTC.

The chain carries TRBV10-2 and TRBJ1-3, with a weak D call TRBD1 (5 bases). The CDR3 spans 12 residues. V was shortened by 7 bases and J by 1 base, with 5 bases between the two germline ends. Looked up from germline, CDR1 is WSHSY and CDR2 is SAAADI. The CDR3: CASKGSGNTIYF. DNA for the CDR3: TGCGCCAGCAAGGGGTCTGGAAACACCATATATTTT.

The CDR3 sequence: CASSIDSYNEQFF. The CDR3 region has the DNA TGTGCCAGTAGTATAGACAGTTACAATGAGCAGTTCTTC. This rearrangement joins TRBV19 to TRBJ2-1; no definite D call. Germline V gene data show CDR1 as LNHDA and CDR2 as SQIVND (reference sequence). Trimming took 0 bases from V and 4 from J, leaving 4 bases between them. There are 13 residues in the CDR3.